Sequencing of this T cell receptor beta chain was carried out in a study of cytomegalovirus exposure and HLA in healthy donors. Study overall: In a later analysis, it was reported that the roughly 120 validation repertoires had been produced on the same platform as the 666 repertoires belonging to the first cohort.

The CDR3 spans 14 residues. The germline V and J ends were trimmed by 0 bases and 2 bases, with 9 bases remaining between them. Germline V gives CDR1 SGHDT, CDR2 YYEEEE. Sequencing used immunoSEQ multiplex PCR; TCRdb keeps in-frame clones, though not all of them. The table records some 180,000 clones, about 89% of them present only once. Sequenced material: PBMCs. This receptor was obtained from a man aged 25-45 years in good health and CMV-seropositive. This chain connects TRBV5-6 to TRBJ2-7; D not certain. The chain's CDR3 is CASSLGHYTYEQYF. In nucleotides, the CDR3 is TGTGCCAGCAGCTTGGGCCACTACACCTACGAGCAGTACTTC.